A selection of T cell receptor beta chains follows, all from one sample in a study of monozygotic twins with inflammatory bowel disease. One entry per CDR3 protein, without DNA, is what TCRdb gives after re-calling the 5' RACE reads. The listing contains 140,000 to 150,000 distinct CDR3 sequences. Material: blood. These receptors were obtained from a human donor with ulcerative colitis or Crohn's disease, or a healthy co-twin of an affected twin (not recorded which). CDR3s include the opening cysteine and the closing phenylalanine or tryptophan.

j_call,v_call,cdr3_aa
TRBJ1-1,TRBV7-2,CASSPLVTYPAEAFF
TRBJ1-1,TRBV27,CASTNRPGGADTEAFF
TRBJ1-5,TRBV20-1,CSARISEGNQPQHF
TRBJ1-2,TRBV7-3,CASSLNGYGYTF
TRBJ1-6,TRBV29-1,CSVGQGGNSPLHF
TRBJ2-1,TRBV5-1,CASSAHSGSSYNEQFF
TRBJ2-1,TRBV5-4,CASSPPAPSYNEQFF
TRBJ1-5,TRBV2,CASTYEQGNSNQPQHF
TRBJ2-7,TRBV12-3/TRBV12-4,CASSTDYPGEQYF
TRBJ2-5,TRBV6-2/TRBV6-3,CASSSSETQYF
TRBJ2-7,TRBV29-1,CSVLRQTASYERYF
TRBJ2-7,TRBV11-2,CASSLWAGRYEQYF
TRBJ2-1,TRBV5-6,CASGRLAGKGEQFF
TRBJ2-3,TRBV20-1,CSASGTSLADTQYF
TRBJ2-1,TRBV3-1,CASENSGRPYNEQFF
TRBJ1-5,TRBV20-1,CSARPLLFNQPQHF
TRBJ2-4,TRBV5-1,CASSLVEGQPLAKNIQYF
TRBJ1-1,TRBV7-3,CASSFVAAVNTEAFF
TRBJ1-2,TRBV4-1,CASGGWGESLGNYGYTF
TRBJ1-5,TRBV11-2,CASSLSDVDQPQHF
TRBJ1-2,TRBV12-3/TRBV12-4,CASIITTGAYGYTF
TRBJ2-7,TRBV20-1,CSATDPPGRPYEQYF
TRBJ2-3,TRBV10-3,CAVRDLDTQYF
TRBJ2-3,TRBV7-6,CASSSTASYADTQYF
TRBJ2-2,TRBV15,CATSRSTGLTGELFF
TRBJ1-2,TRBV5-1,CASSPLGHGANYGYTF
TRBJ2-7,TRBV12-3/TRBV12-4,CASSPNNGQWVYEQCF
TRBJ1-1,TRBV15,CATSGLTQNTEAFF
TRBJ2-1,TRBV7-9,CAGQGTSNYNEQFF
TRBJ1-1,TRBV4-1,CASRPLHRDRGTEAFF
TRBJ1-4,TRBV4-3,CASSQGVSGEKLFF
TRBJ1-1,TRBV12-3/TRBV12-4,CASSGTGATEAFF
TRBJ2-7,TRBV6-5,CASSYSRGSYEQYF
TRBJ2-7,TRBV15,CATSRLPAGDEQYF
TRBJ2-3,TRBV5-5,CASRSHPASTDTQYF
TRBJ2-3,TRBV15,CATSRVYPRLAASTDTQYF
TRBJ1-4,TRBV15,CATSREAEATNEKLFF
TRBJ1-1,TRBV7-3,CASRPDRGNTEAFF
TRBJ2-5,TRBV5-1,CASSQPSTGLETQYF
TRBJ2-3,TRBV19,CASSTGPGQSTDTQYF
TRBJ2-1,TRBV29-1,CSAKTGGYNEQFF
TRBJ1-1,TRBV7-7,CASSLDRASEAFF
TRBJ2-5,TRBV6-2/TRBV6-3,CASSYSRTSGRTGYKETQYF
TRBJ2-1,TRBV19,CASSIYRASSYNEQFF
TRBJ2-6,TRBV5-4,CASSLQAVGGLSGANVLTF
TRBJ2-7,TRBV27,CATLGRGPWEQYF
TRBJ2-7,TRBV4-3,CASSHSDSYEQYF
TRBJ1-1,TRBV20-1,CSARDGKTEAFF